A single sample is the source of the 18 T cell receptor beta chains below, sequenced in a study of T-cell reconstitution after alpha-beta-depleted transplantation in children. The authors prepared the TCRbeta library with unique molecular identifiers. MiXCR was run by TCRdb on the PCR reads, yielding one entry per CDR3 protein. The repertoire holds about 580,000 distinct CDR3 sequences, under 30% seen once, with around 14% in the top ten. The specimen comprised PBMCs, mostly from graft donor cells, sampled 360 days after TCRalphabeta/CD19-depleted stem cell transplant. Receptor source: a boy in the first two years of life who had a stem cell transplant for acute myeloid leukemia, so the T cells may come from the graft donor.

This clonotype was picked up a small number of times. The chain couples TRBV15 to TRBJ1-1, with a tentative D call TRBD1 (5 bases). Trimming removed 0 bases at V and 11 bases at J, with 19 bases between. The CDR3 totals 15 residues. In germline, CDR1 is LNHNV, CDR2 YYDKDF (reference sequence). The CDR3 is CATSRDGGTRDAAFF. Written as DNA, the CDR3 is TGTGCCACCAGCAGAGATGGCGGAACACGGGACGCGGCTTTCTTT. Supplemented by reference TRBV15 and TRBJ1-1, the full variable domain reads DAMVIQNPRYQVTQFGKPVTLSCSQTLNHNVMYWYQQKSSQAPKLLFHYYDKDFNNEADTPDNFQSRRPNTSFCFLDIRSPGLGDTAMYLCATSRDGGTRDAAFFGQGTRLTVV.

The V and J genes are TRBV11-2 and TRBJ1-1; D not resolved. Germline CDR1 and CDR2: SGHAT and FQNNGV. The V gene lost 0 bases and the J gene lost 1 base, with 9 bases spanning the gap. CDR3 length: 15 residues. The CDR3 DNA sequence: TGTGCCAGCAGCTTAGAGCCGGGCGGGAACACTGAAGCTTTCTTT. Amino acid sequence: CASSLEPGGNTEAFF.

V is TRBV7-9 and J is TRBJ2-1; D ambiguous. CDR1 is SEHNR and CDR2 is FQNEAQ in the germline V gene (reference sequence). V lost 5 bases to trimming and J lost 0 bases, with 14 bases between them. This CDR3 has 16 residues. This CDR3 reads CASSPRVLSSYNEQFF. CDR3 bases: TGTGCCAGCAGCCCCCGTGTACTTAGCTCCTACAATGAGCAGTTCTTC.

This clonotype has ten or more counts. The genes are TRBV24-1 and TRBJ2-3; 9 nucleotides line up with TRBD1. The CDR3 spans 15 residues. Germline trimming cut 3 bases from V and 5 bases from J; bases unmatched to any gene: 5. Looked up from germline, CDR1 is KGHDR and CDR2 is SFDVKD. The CDR3 is CATSDTDRGRDTQYF. Written as DNA, the CDR3 is TGTGCCACCAGTGATACCGACAGGGGGAGAGATACGCAGTATTTT.

The rearrangement uses TRBV12-3 or TRBV12-4 and TRBJ2-5; TRBD1 matches 7 bases. The CDR3 runs 15 residues. V lost 5 bases and J lost 5; bases outside the gene matches: 11. The CDR3 loop is CASSHHQQGWETQYF. In nucleotides, the CDR3 is TGTGCCAGCAGTCATCACCAACAGGGGTGGGAGACCCAGTACTTC.

The V call is TRBV25-1, the J call TRBJ1-1; perhaps TRBD1 as D (5 bases). CDR3 length: 14 amino acids. Per germline, CDR1 MGHDK and CDR2 SYGVNS. V was shortened by 3 bases and J by 0 bases, with 8 bases between the two germline ends. The CDR3 here is CASSEGRMNTEAFF. DNA for the CDR3: TGTGCCAGCAGTGAGGGACGGATGAACACTGAAGCTTTCTTT. Full variable domain (rest looked up from reference TRBV25-1 and TRBJ1-1): EADIYQTPRYLVIGTGKKITLECSQTMGHDKMYWYQQDPGMELHLIHYSYGVNSTEKGDLSSESTVSRIRTEHFPLTLESARPSHTSQYLCASSEGRMNTEAFFGQGTRLTVV.

This clonotype was picked up many times. The CDR3 bases are TGTGCCAGCAGTGTGACAGGGCCAAATCAGCCCCAGCATTTT. Translation gives CASSVTGPNQPQHF. The chain carries TRBV25-1 and TRBJ1-5, with TRBD1 matching over 7 bases. Trimming at V came to 4 bases and at J to 4 bases, leaving 4 bases not matched to a gene. From germline, CDR1 is MGHDK and CDR2 SYGVNS. This CDR3 contains 14 residues.

The V and J genes are TRBV2 and TRBJ1-1; D remains unclear. This CDR3 is 12 amino acids long. Deletions cut 8 bases from V and 6 bases from J, with 13 bases between. The germline CDR1 and CDR2 sequences are SNHLY and FYNNEI. The CDR3 loop reads CASGRTVAEAFF. The CDR3 DNA follows: TGTGCCAGCGGCCGGACCGTCGCTGAAGCTTTCTTT.

This clonotype was observed a handful of times. The chain recombines TRBV5-1 with TRBJ2-5; D might be TRBD2 (5 bases). V lost 4 bases and J lost 2, with 15 bases in between. From germline, CDR1 is SGHRS and CDR2 YFSETQ. The CDR3 loop spans 15 amino acids. In nucleotides, the CDR3 is TGCGCCAGCAGCCCGGCGGGCGGGTGGCAAGAGACCCAGTACTTC. It codes for CASSPAGGWQETQYF.

V and J are TRBV6-5 and TRBJ1-1, with D possibly matching TRBD1 (5 bases). The CDR3 has 11 amino acids. Germline CDR1 reads MNHEY; CDR2 reads SVGAGI. The ends were cut back, 7 bases at V and 11 bases at J, with 14 bases in the middle. CDR3 sequence reads: CASTLQGRAFF. CDR3 DNA sequence: TGTGCCAGCACCCTTCAGGGTAGGGCTTTCTTT.

The chain carries TRBV28 and TRBJ1-1; D is unresolved. V lost 3 bases and J lost 1, with 9 bases in between. Germline V gene sequence: CDR1 MDHEN, CDR2 SYDVKM. The CDR3 has 14 amino acids. This CDR3 is CASSLATRNTEAFF. CDR3 in DNA: TGTGCCAGCAGTTTGGCGACCAGGAACACTGAAGCTTTCTTT. The variable domain in full, completed from reference TRBV28 and TRBJ1-1, reads DVKVTQSSRYLVKRTGEKVFLECVQDMDHENMFWYRQDPGLGLRLIYFSYDVKMKEKGDIPEGYSVSREKKERFSLILESASTNQTSMYLCASSLATRNTEAFFGQGTRLTVV.

In this sample, this clonotype turned up a few times. The chain combines TRBV15 with TRBJ2-6, with 12 bases fitting TRBD1. V shed 1 base and J 11 bases; nucleotides not matched to a gene: 3. CDR1 and CDR2 from the germline V gene are LNHNV and YYDKDF (reference sequence). This CDR3 comprises 15 residues. The CDR3 protein is CATSRGDRGLDVLTF. For the CDR3, the DNA is TGTGCCACCAGCAGAGGGGACAGGGGGCTTGACGTCCTGACTTTC.

J is TRBJ2-1 and V is TRBV20-1; 7 bases are a match to TRBD1. Germline CDR1 DFQATT, CDR2 SNEGSKA (reference sequence). This CDR3 comprises 14 residues. DNA for the CDR3: TGCAGACCGCGCAAGAAAGGCAGGGGGAATGAGCAGTTCTTC. Its translation is CRPRKKGRGNEQFF.

This clonotype was recorded at least ten times. J is TRBJ2-3 and V is TRBV29-1, with a weak D call TRBD2 (7 bases). The germline V gene encodes CDR1 SQVTM and CDR2 ANQGSEA. The ends were cut back, 4 bases at V and 2 bases at J, with 10 bases in the middle. The CDR3 extends over 13 amino acids. The chain's CDR3 is CSVAGGHTDTQYF. CDR3 bases: TGCAGCGTTGCGGGGGGACACACAGATACGCAGTATTTT.

The CDR3 DNA reads TGTGCCAGCAGCCGCTTAGGGGCTAATGAGCAGTTCTTC. It translates to CASSRLGANEQFF. The V gene is TRBV6-5, the J gene TRBJ2-1, with a weak D call TRBD1 (5 bases). Trimming took off 6 bases at V and 7 bases at J, with 13 bases between the two ends. This CDR3 has 13 amino acids. Germline V gene lookup returns CDR1 MNHEY and CDR2 SVGAGI.

At least ten counts were recorded for this clonotype. This chain uses TRBV20-1 with TRBJ1-1; D perhaps matches TRBD1 (6 bases). CDR3 length: 13 amino acids. Trimming took 3 bases from V and 1 from J, leaving 9 bases between them. Germline CDR1 DFQATT, CDR2 SNEGSKA (reference sequence). The CDR3 DNA follows: TGCAGTGCTAGGACGGACAGGAACACTGAAGCTTTCTTT. Its protein product is CSARTDRNTEAFF.

This clonotype was detected a few times. The CDR3 bases are TGTGCCAGCAGCTTGTTGGGAAGCTCTGGAAACACCATATATTTT. As protein: CASSLLGSSGNTIYF. V usage is TRBV5-6 and J usage is TRBJ1-3; D is undetermined. The CDR3 spans 15 residues. The ends were cut back, 1 base at V and 0 bases at J, with 8 bases in the middle. The germline gives CDR1 SGHDT, CDR2 YYEEEE.

This clonotype was found a few times. The chain couples TRBV25-1 to TRBJ1-5, with D unresolved. The CDR3 runs 15 residues. Per the germline V gene, CDR1 is MGHDK and CDR2 is SYGVNS. V lost 5 bases and J lost 6, with 17 bases in between. Written as DNA, the CDR3 is TGTGCCAGCAGTAGTACTGGGAACTCAGGTCAGCCCCAGCATTTT. Encoded protein: CASSSTGNSGQPQHF.